This T cell receptor beta chain is drawn from a study of blood T cells in healthy people across ages. A second PCR of about 7 to 12 cycles used a sample-barcoded 5' primer and a J-beta primer mix. TCRdb re-called the 5' RACE reads with MiXCR, one entry per CDR3 protein. The top ten clones hold less than 2.5% of a sample with 1.5 million to 2 million distinct CDR3 sequences, 49% of them seen once. Germline V gives CDR1 SGHRS, CDR2 YFSETQ. This CDR3 contains 16 residues. V was pared by 5 bases and J by 0 bases, with 16 bases between. Sequenced input: blood. This clonotype was sampled from a woman aged 40 to 50 in good health. The chain combines TRBV5-1 with TRBJ2-3; D may be TRBD1 (6 bases). The chain's CDR3 is CASSRTARFSTDTQYF. The DNA for the CDR3 is TGCGCCAGCAGTAGGACAGCTCGGTTTAGCACAGATACGCAGTATTTT.